Only a few counts were recorded for the clone carrying this T cell receptor (beta chain). Antigen unknown. This entry is derived from a study of T cell responses to AZD1222 COVID-19 vaccine. Study observations and caveats: Females made up more of the donors, who were largely white British, and clonal diversity may have come out too low. The study sampled repertoires only after the peak T cell response.

Here immunoSEQ multiplex PCR was the method, and the copy in TCRdb shows in-frame clones only, minus some. The sample yields roughly 120,000 clones, 88% seen once. The material was peripheral blood, obtained on day 0 of MenACWY control vaccination. The origin of this receptor is an adult in good health.

CDR3 coding DNA: TGTGCCAGTAGTATCGGGGACATCGGAATTGAGCAGTTCTTC. Protein: CASSIGDIGIEQFF. This sequence joins TRBV19 and TRBJ2-1, with a weak D call TRBD1 (6 bases). Germline CDR1 and CDR2: LNHDA and SQIVND (reference sequence). The length of the CDR3 is 14 residues. The V and J ends lost 3 bases and 9 bases respectively, with 15 bases between them. The full variable domain, its missing parts supplied by reference TRBV19 and TRBJ2-1, is DGGITQSPKYLFRKEGQNVTLSCEQNLNHDAMYWYRQDPGQGLRLIYYSQIVNDFQKGDIAEGYSVSREKKESFPLTVTSAQKNPTAFYLCASSIGDIGIEQFFGPGTRLTVL.